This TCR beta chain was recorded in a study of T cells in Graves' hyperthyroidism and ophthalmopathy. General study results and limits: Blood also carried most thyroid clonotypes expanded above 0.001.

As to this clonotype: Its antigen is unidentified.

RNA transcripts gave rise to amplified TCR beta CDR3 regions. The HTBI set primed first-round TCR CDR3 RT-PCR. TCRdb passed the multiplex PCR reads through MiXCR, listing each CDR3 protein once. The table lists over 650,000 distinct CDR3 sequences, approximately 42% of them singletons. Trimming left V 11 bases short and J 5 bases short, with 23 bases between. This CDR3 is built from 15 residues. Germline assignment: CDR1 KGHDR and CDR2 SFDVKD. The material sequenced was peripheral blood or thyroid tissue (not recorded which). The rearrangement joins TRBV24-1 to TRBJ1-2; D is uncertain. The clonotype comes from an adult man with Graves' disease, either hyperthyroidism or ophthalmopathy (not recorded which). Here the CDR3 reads CASLSSDGPRYGYTF. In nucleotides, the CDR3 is TGTGCCAGCCTATCCTCGGACGGGCCACGGTATGGCTACACCTTC.